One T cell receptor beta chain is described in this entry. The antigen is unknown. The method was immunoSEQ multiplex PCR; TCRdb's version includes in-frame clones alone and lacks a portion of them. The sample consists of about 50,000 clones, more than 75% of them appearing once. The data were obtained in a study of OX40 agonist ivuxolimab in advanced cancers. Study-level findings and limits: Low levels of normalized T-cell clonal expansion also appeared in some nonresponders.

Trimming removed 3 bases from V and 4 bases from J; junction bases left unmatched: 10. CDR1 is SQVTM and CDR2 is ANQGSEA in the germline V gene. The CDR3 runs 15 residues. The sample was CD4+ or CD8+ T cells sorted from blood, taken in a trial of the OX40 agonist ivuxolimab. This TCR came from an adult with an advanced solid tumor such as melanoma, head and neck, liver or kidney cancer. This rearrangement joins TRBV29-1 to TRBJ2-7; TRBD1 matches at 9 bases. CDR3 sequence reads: CSVEKGTGRVYEQYF. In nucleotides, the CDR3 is TGCAGCGTTGAGAAGGGGACAGGGCGAGTTTACGAGCAGTACTTC.